Only one count was recorded for the clone carrying this T cell receptor (beta chain). What it binds is unknown. The CDR3 is made up of 15 amino acids. V lost 2 bases to trimming and J lost 7 bases; unmatched junction nucleotides: 7. Per germline, CDR1 MNHEY and CDR2 SMNVEV (reference sequence). PCR used 60 Vbeta primers and 13 Jbeta primers. Profiling relied on immunoSEQ multiplex PCR, and the TCRdb table lists in-frame clones only, not all of them. The data show nearly 110,000 clones, about three quarters seen once. The data were taken from a study of cytomegalovirus exposure and HLA in healthy donors. Study-level points and caveats: Cytomegalovirus-associated TCR beta chains were listed, numbering roughly 150. Most of the CMV-associated TCR beta chains (in a later analysis) appeared to be HLA-restricted.

Sequences were obtained from PBMCs. The V gene is TRBV27, the J gene TRBJ1-4, with 7 bases identical to TRBD1. The sequence was obtained from a woman aged 45-65 years in good health and CMV-seropositive. The CDR3 nucleotides read TGTGCCAGCAGTTTAATAACGGGACAGCTTGAAAAACTGTTTTTT. Translated: CASSLITGQLEKLFF. The entire variable domain, with the rest obtained from reference TRBV27 and TRBJ1-4, is as follows: EAQVTQNPRYLITVTGKKLTVTCSQNMNHEYMSWYRQDPGLGLRQIYYSMNVEVTDKGDVPEGYKVSRKEKRNFPLILESPSPNQTSLYFCASSLITGQLEKLFFGSGTQLSVL.